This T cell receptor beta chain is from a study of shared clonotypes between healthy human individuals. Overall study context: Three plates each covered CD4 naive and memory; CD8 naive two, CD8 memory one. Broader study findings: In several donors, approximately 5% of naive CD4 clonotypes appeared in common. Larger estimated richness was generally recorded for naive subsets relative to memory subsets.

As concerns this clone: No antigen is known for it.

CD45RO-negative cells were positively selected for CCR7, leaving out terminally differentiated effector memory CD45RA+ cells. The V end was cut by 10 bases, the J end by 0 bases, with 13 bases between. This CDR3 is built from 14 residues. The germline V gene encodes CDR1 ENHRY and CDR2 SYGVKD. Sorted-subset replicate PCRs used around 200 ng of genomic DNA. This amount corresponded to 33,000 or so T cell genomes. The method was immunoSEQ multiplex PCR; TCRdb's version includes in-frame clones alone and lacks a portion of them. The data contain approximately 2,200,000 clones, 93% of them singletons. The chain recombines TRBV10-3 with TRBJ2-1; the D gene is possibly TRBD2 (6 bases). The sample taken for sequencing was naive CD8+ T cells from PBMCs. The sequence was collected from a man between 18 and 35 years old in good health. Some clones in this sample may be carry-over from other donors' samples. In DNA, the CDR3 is TGTGCCACCCTGGACGGGAGCTCCTACAATGAGCAGTTCTTC. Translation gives CATLDGSSYNEQFF.